The rows below give T cell receptor beta chains drawn from one sample of a study of post-analysis software for immune sequencing data. TCRdb fed the PCR reads into MiXCR, producing one record per CDR3 protein. The table lists 600,000 to 700,000 distinct CDR3 sequences, 55% to 60% of them singletons. Sequencing used blood. Every receptor here comes from a girl aged 2 to 9 with multiple sclerosis. Each CDR3 is given with its conserved first and last residue. Each record gives: D gene, J gene, clone size, V gene, CDR3 protein, CDR3 DNA. The D gene is left open where the match is weak. Size tells how often a clone was seen (once, few, many) or the class of an expanded clone, and some rows leave it out.

>-|TRBJ1-6|once|TRBV12-3/TRBV12-4
CASSLGGGDYSPLHF
TGTGCCAGCAGTTTAGGGGGTGGTGACTATTCACCCCTCCACTTT
>-|TRBJ2-1|-|TRBV20-1
CSPHRRENEQFF
TGCAGTCCTCACCGGAGGGAGAATGAGCAGTTCTTC
>-|TRBJ2-7|once|TRBV29-1
CSVGRTPVPYEQYF
TGCAGCGTGGGCCGGACCCCAGTACCCTACGAGCAGTACTTC
>-|TRBJ2-4|few|TRBV7-2
CASSSSGTIAKNIQYF
TGTGCCAGCAGCTCAAGCGGCACCATAGCCAAAAACATTCAGTACTTC
>-|TRBJ1-6|-|TRBV3-1
CASSQDFGGIGSPLHF
TGTGCCAGCAGCCAAGATTTCGGCGGCATCGGGTCACCCCTCCACTTT
>TRBD2|TRBJ2-1|-|TRBV27
CATSGRYNEQFF
TGTGCCACTAGCGGGAGGTACAATGAGCAGTTCTTC
>-|TRBJ2-1|few|TRBV5-8
CASSYSRVNEQFF
TGTGCCAGCAGCTACTCTAGGGTCAATGAGCAGTTCTTC
>-|TRBJ2-7|-|TRBV15
CATSRDRVHEQYF
TGTGCCACCAGCAGAGACAGGGTCCACGAGCAGTACTTC
>-|TRBJ2-7|few|TRBV7-9
CASSLVLSGDVQYEQYF
TGTGCCAGCAGCTTGGTCCTTTCGGGGGACGTTCAGTACGAGCAGTACTTC
>TRBD1|TRBJ2-1|-|TRBV29-1
CSVEGTGLPYNEQFF
TGCAGCGTTGAAGGGACAGGGCTACCCTACAATGAGCAGTTCTTC
>TRBD2|TRBJ2-5|-|TRBV5-1
CASSLVSGDQETQYF
TGCGCCAGCAGCTTAGTTAGCGGGGACCAAGAGACCCAGTACTTC
>TRBD2|TRBJ2-5|-|TRBV4-2
CASSQARTSGSRGETQYF
TGTGCCAGCAGCCAAGCCCGGACTAGCGGGAGTCGGGGAGAGACCCAGTACTTC
>-|TRBJ2-4|-|TRBV20-1
CSAKRTGEVGAKNIQYF
TGCAGTGCTAAGCGGACGGGGGAGGTAGGAGCCAAAAACATTCAGTACTTC
>-|TRBJ2-7|-|TRBV10-3
CAISELWDVTSRYEQYF
TGTGCCATCAGTGAGTTATGGGATGTCACCTCCCGTTACGAGCAGTACTTC
>-|TRBJ2-7|-|TRBV29-1
CSVDYGSYEQYF
TGCAGCGTCGATTACGGGTCCTACGAGCAGTACTTC
>-|TRBJ2-1|-|TRBV18
CASSESSSSYNEQFF
TGTGCCAGCTCAGAGAGCAGTAGCTCCTACAATGAGCAGTTCTTC
>-|TRBJ2-1|-|TRBV4-1
CASSQRDLGDEQFF
TGCGCCAGCAGCCAGCGGGACCTCGGCGATGAGCAGTTCTTC
>-|TRBJ2-3|-|TRBV6-2/TRBV6-3
CTSRPLQGMGADTQYF
TGTACCAGCAGACCGCTTCAGGGGATGGGCGCAGATACGCAGTATTTT
>TRBD2|TRBJ2-5|-|TRBV20-1
CSARGGTSGFQETQYF
TGCAGTGCTAGGGGAGGGACTAGCGGTTTCCAAGAGACCCAGTACTTC
>TRBD2|TRBJ2-3|-|TRBV27
CASSLGATSGGSADTQYF
TGTGCCAGCAGTTTGGGGGCGACTAGCGGGGGATCTGCAGATACGCAGTATTTT
>TRBD2|TRBJ2-5|-|TRBV10-2
CASRAAGVGETQYF
TGCGCCAGCAGGGCGGCGGGAGTTGGGGAGACCCAGTACTTC
>-|TRBJ2-1|-|TRBV6-5
CASSSGTPYNEQFF
TGTGCCAGCAGCTCCGGGACACCCTACAATGAGCAGTTCTTC
>-|TRBJ1-2|-|TRBV3-1
CASRSDSYGYTF
TGTGCCAGCAGGTCAGACAGCTATGGCTACACCTTC
>-|TRBJ2-3|-|TRBV12-3/TRBV12-4
CASSPTRGRGTDTQYF
TGTGCCAGCAGCCCTACGAGGGGACGGGGCACAGATACGCAGTATTTT
>-|TRBJ2-5|-|TRBV2
CASKGPGAETQYF
TGTGCCAGCAAAGGACCGGGGGCAGAGACCCAGTACTTC
>-|TRBJ1-1|-|TRBV9
CASSVGGRKTEAFF
TGTGCCAGCAGCGTAGGCGGGAGAAAGACTGAAGCTTTCTTT
>-|TRBJ2-7|few|TRBV28
CASRTEGVYEQYF
TGTGCCAGCAGGACAGAAGGGGTCTACGAGCAGTACTTC
>TRBD2|TRBJ2-1|-|TRBV20-1
CSAAGTSGTNEQFF
TGCAGTGCGGCCGGGACTAGCGGGACCAATGAGCAGTTCTTC
>-|TRBJ2-7|-|TRBV7-9
CASSLEGASYRYEQYF
TGTGCCAGCAGCTTAGAAGGGGCGTCCTACCGCTACGAGCAGTACTTC
>TRBD2|TRBJ2-6|-|TRBV4-2
CARSHNVAGAEGANVLTF
TGTGCCCGCAGCCACAACGTAGCGGGAGCTGAAGGGGCCAACGTCCTGACTTTC
>-|TRBJ2-1|-|TRBV6-4
CASSDDGLSSYDEQFF
TGTGCCAGCAGTGACGATGGACTCAGCTCCTACGATGAGCAGTTCTTC
>TRBD2|TRBJ2-3|few|TRBV11-2
CASSLDGSGGVDTQYF
TGTGCCAGCAGCTTAGATGGGAGCGGGGGGGTAGATACGCAGTATTTT
>-|TRBJ1-4|-|TRBV7-9
CASSSRQPTNEKLFF
TGTGCCAGCAGCTCCCGACAGCCAACTAATGAAAAACTGTTTTTT
>TRBD1|TRBJ1-5|few|TRBV10-3
CAINLDRDQPQHF
TGTGCCATCAACTTAGACAGGGATCAGCCCCAGCATTTT
>-|TRBJ2-4|-|TRBV7-2
CASSPPPWGGKAKNIQYF
TGTGCCAGCAGCCCTCCCCCGTGGGGGGGCAAAGCCAAAAACATTCAGTACTTC
>TRBD2|TRBJ2-1|few|TRBV5-6
CASSLRKRDRNEQFF
TGTGCCAGCAGCCTGAGGAAGCGGGACCGGAATGAGCAGTTCTTC
>-|TRBJ2-1|-|TRBV6-5
CASSPRQLSYNEQFF
TGTGCCAGCAGTCCCCGACAGCTATCCTACAATGAGCAGTTCTTC